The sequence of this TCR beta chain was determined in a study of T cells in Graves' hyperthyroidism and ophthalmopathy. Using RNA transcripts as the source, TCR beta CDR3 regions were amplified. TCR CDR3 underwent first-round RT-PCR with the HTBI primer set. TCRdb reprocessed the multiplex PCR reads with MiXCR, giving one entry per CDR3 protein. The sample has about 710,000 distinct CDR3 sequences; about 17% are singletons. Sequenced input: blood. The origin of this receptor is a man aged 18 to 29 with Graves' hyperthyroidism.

This CDR3 reads CATSRDLTLREQFF. Written as DNA, the CDR3 is TGTGCCACCAGCAGAGATCTGACCCTCCGGGAGCAGTTCTTC. This chain uses TRBV15 with TRBJ2-1; D unclear. The CDR3 spans 14 residues. Trimming left V 0 bases short and J 10 bases short, with 13 bases between. CDR1 and CDR2 (germline): LNHNV, YYDKDF (reference sequence).